This note documents a single T cell receptor (beta chain) sequence. What it binds is unknown. The study ran its PCR with 60 Vbeta and 13 Jbeta primers. The method was immunoSEQ multiplex PCR; TCRdb's version includes in-frame clones alone and lacks a portion of them. The sample lists approximately 100,000 clones, 60% to 85% occurring once. This entry comes from a study of cytomegalovirus exposure and HLA in healthy donors. Per germline, CDR1 MNHEY and CDR2 SMNVEV (reference sequence). With 6 bases clipped from V and 6 bases from J, the junction kept 5 bases outside the gene matches. This CDR3 region has 14 residues. Findings and limits, study-wide: A later analysis found TCR association rates differed by HLA locus, highest for DRB1 and lowest for HLA-C.

What was sequenced was PBMCs. The source is a female donor in good health and CMV-seronegative. This chain connects TRBV27 to TRBJ1-4, with 9 positions matching TRBD1. The CDR3 bases are TGTGCCAGCAGCACGGGACAGGGTTATGAAAAACTGTTTTTT. This encodes CASSTGQGYEKLFF. The full variable domain, with the rest looked up from reference TRBV27 and TRBJ1-4, is EAQVTQNPRYLITVTGKKLTVTCSQNMNHEYMSWYRQDPGLGLRQIYYSMNVEVTDKGDVPEGYKVSRKEKRNFPLILESPSPNQTSLYFCASSTGQGYEKLFFGSGTQLSVL.